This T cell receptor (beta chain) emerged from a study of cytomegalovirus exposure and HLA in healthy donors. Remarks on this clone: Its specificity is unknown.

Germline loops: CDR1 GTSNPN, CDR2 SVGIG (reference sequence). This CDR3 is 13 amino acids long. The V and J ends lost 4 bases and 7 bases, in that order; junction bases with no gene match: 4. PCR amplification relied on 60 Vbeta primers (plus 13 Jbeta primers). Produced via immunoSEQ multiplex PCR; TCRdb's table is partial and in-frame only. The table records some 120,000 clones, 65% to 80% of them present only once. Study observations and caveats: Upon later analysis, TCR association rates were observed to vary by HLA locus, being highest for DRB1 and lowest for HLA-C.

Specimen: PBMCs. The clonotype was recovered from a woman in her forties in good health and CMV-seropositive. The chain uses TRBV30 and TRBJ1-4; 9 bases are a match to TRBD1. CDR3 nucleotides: TGTGCCTGGAACAGGGGGCGGAGTGAAAAACTGTTTTTT. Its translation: CAWNRGRSEKLFF.